The clone carrying this T cell receptor beta chain showed up just a few times. The antigen remains unidentified. The read ends 3 residues shy of where the CDR3 ends; the end is completed using the germline J gene. The sample originates from a study of T cell clonality in common variable immunodeficiency. Findings of the study overall: Repertoire-complication correlations in CVID were limited by patient heterogeneity. In common variable immunodeficiency, TCR beta chains reportedly carried fewer deletions and N-nucleotide insertions. The cause of increased CVID clonality remains unclear without subpopulation sequencing.

All CVID subjects were on immunoglobulin replacement for at least one year. Blood samples were heparinized, about 4.5 to 9 ml per donor. This CDR3 is built from 14 residues. CDR1 SGHTS and CDR2 YDEGEE come from the germline V gene. The V end lost 6 bases, the J end lost 5 bases, and 15 bases lay between the germline ends. The assay was immunoSEQ multiplex PCR, and TCRdb's table has in-frame clones only and misses some. This repertoire holds approximately 5,300 clones, and none appear only once. This receptor was obtained from a human donor with common variable immunodeficiency. The J gene is TRBJ1-5, the V gene TRBV5-8, with TRBD1 as a possible D gene (6 bases). Specimen: peripheral blood mononuclear cells. The CDR3 protein is CASNTGQSDQPQHF. The part of the CDR3 DNA that was read is TGTGCCAGCAACACCGGACAGTCCGATCAGCCC. The entire variable domain, with the rest obtained from reference TRBV5-8 and TRBJ1-5, is as follows: EAGVTQSPTHLIKTRGQQATLRCSPISGHTSVYWYQQALGLGLQFLLWYDEGEERNRGNFPPRFSGRQFPNYSSELNVNALELEDSALYLCASNTGQSDQPQHFGDGTRLSIL.